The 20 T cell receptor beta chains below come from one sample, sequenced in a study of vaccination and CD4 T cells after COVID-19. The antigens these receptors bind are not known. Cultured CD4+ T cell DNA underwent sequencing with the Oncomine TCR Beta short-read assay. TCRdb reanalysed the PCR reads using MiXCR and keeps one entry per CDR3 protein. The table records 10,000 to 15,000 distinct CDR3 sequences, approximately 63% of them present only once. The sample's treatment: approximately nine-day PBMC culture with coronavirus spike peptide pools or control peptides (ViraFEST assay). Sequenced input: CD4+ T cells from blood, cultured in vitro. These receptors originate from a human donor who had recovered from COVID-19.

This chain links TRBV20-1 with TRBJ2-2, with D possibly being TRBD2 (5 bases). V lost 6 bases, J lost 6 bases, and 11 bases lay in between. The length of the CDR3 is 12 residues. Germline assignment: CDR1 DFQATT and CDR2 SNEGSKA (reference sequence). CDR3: CSAPTSPGELFF. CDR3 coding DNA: TGCAGTGCGCCTACTAGTCCCGGGGAGCTGTTTTTT.

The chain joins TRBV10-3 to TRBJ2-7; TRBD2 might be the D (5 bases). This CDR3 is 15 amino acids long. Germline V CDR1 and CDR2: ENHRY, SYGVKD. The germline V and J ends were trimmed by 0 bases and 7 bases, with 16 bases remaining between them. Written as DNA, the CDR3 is TGTGCCATCAGTGAGTCGTCGGGATCATACGTGGAGCAGTACTTC. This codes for CAISESSGSYVEQYF.

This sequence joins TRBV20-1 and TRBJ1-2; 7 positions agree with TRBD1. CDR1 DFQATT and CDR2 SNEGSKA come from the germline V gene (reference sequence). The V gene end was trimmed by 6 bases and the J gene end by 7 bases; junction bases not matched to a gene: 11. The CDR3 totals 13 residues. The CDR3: CSATRYRQGGYTF. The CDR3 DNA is TGCAGTGCGACAAGATACCGACAGGGTGGCTACACCTTC.

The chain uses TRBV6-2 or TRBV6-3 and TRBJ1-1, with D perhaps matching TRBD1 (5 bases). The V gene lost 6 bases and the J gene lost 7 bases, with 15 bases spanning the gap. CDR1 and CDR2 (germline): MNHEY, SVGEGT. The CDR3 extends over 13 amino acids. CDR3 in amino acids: CASRSRDRGEAFF. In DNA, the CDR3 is TGTGCCAGCAGGTCAAGGGACCGGGGTGAAGCTTTCTTT.

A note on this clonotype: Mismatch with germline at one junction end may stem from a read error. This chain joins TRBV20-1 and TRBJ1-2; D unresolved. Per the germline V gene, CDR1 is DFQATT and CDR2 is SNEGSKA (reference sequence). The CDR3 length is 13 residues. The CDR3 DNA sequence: TGCAGTACTAGAGATGGGCTCAACTATGGCTACACCTTC. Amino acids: CSTRDGLNYGYTF.

CDR3 nucleotides: TGCAGTGCTAGAGCGGGGTCAGGAAGGGGCTACACCTTC. Its protein is CSARAGSGRGYTF. V usage is TRBV20-1 and J usage is TRBJ1-2; D call uncertain. Germline V gene data show CDR1 as DFQATT and CDR2 as SNEGSKA (reference sequence). V was pared by 1 base and J by 8 bases, with 14 bases between. The CDR3 is made up of 13 amino acids.

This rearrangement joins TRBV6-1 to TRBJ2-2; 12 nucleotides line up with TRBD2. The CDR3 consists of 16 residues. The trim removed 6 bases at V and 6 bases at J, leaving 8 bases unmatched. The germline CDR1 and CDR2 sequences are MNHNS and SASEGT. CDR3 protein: CASSKGLAGIAGELFF. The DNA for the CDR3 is TGTGCCAGCAGCAAAGGACTAGCGGGAATCGCCGGGGAGCTGTTTTTT.

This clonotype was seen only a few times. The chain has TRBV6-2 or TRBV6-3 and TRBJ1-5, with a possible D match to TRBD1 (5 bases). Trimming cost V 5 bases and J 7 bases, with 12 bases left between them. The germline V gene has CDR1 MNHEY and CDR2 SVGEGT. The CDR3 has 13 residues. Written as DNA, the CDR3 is TGTGCCAGCAGTGGGGGACTTGGGCAGCCCCAGCATTTT. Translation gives CASSGGLGQPQHF.

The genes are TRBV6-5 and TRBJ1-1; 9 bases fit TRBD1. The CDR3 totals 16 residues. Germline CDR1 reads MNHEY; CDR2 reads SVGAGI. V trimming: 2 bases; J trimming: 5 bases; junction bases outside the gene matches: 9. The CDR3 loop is CASSYGTTGGSTEAFF. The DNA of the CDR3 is TGTGCCAGCAGTTACGGGACTACAGGGGGCAGTACTGAAGCTTTCTTT.

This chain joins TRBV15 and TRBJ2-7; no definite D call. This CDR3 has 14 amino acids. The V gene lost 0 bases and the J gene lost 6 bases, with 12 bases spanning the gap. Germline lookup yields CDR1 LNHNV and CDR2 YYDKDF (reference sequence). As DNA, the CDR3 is TGTGCCACCAGCAGAGATCGTCGGGTAGGCGAGCAGTACTTC. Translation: CATSRDRRVGEQYF.

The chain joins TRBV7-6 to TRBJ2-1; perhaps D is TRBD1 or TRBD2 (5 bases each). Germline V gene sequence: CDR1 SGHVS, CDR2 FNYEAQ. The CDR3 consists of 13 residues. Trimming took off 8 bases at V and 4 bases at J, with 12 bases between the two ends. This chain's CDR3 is CASSGAGYNEQFF. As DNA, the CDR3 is TGTGCCAGCTCCGGGGCAGGATACAATGAGCAGTTCTTC.

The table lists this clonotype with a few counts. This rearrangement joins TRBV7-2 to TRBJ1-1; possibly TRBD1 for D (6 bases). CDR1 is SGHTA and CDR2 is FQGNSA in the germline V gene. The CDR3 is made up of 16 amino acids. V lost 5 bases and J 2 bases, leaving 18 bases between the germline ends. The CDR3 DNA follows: TGTGCCAGCAGCCTATGGGCAGGGGAGACCAACACTGAAGCTTTCTTT. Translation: CASSLWAGETNTEAFF.

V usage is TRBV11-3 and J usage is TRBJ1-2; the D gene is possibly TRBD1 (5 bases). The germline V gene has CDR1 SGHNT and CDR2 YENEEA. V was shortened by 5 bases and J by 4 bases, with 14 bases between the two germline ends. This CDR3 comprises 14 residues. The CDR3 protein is CASSPGRGVYGYTF. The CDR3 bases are TGTGCCAGCAGCCCCGGACGAGGGGTCTATGGCTACACCTTC. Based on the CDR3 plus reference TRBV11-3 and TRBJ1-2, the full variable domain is EAGVVQSPRYKIIEKKQPVAFWCNPISGHNTLYWYLQNLGQGPELLIRYENEEAVDDSQLPKDRFSAERLKGVDSTLKIQPAELGDSAVYLCASSPGRGVYGYTFGSGTRLTVV.

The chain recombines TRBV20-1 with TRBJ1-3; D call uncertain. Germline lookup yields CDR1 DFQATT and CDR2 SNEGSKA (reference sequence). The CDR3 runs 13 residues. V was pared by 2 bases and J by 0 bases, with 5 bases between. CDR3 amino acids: CSARSVSGNTIYF. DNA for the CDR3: TGCAGTGCTAGATCCGTCTCTGGAAACACCATATATTTT.

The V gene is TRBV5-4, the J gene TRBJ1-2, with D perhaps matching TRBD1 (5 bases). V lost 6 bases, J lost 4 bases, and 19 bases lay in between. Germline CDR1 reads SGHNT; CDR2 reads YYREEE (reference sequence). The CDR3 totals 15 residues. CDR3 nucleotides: TGTGCCAGCAATAAAGGGGAACTACGGGGCTATGGCTACACCTTC. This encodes CASNKGELRGYGYTF. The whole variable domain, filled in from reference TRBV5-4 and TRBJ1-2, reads ETGVTQSPTHLIKTRGQQVTLRCSSQSGHNTVSWYQQALGQGPQFIFQYYREEENGRGNFPPRFSGLQFPNYSSELNVNALELDDSALYLCASNKGELRGYGYTFGSGTRLTVV.

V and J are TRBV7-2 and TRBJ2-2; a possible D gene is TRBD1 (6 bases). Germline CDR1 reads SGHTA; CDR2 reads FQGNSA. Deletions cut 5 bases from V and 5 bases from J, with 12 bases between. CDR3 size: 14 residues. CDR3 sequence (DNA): TGTGCCAGCAGCCCCGACAGGCGTACCGGGGAGCTGTTTTTT. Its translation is CASSPDRRTGELFF.

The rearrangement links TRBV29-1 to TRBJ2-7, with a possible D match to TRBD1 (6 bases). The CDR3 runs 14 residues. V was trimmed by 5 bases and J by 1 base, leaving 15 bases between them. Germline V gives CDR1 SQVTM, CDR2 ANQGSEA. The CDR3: CSVQEQGLSYEQYF. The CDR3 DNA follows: TGCAGCGTTCAGGAACAGGGCCTATCCTACGAGCAGTACTTC.

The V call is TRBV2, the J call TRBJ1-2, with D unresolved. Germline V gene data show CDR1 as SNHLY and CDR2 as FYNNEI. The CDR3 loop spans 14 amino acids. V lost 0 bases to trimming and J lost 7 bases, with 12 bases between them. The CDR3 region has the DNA TGTGCCAGCAGTGAAGCAGCCAGGTTCGGTGGCTACACCTTC. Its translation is CASSEAARFGGYTF.

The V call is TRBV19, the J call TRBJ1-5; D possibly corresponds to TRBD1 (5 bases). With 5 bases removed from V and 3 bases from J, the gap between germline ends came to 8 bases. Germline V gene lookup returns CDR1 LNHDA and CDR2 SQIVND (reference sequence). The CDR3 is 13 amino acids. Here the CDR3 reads CASSFRVNQPQHF. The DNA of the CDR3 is TGTGCCAGTAGTTTCAGGGTCAATCAGCCCCAGCATTTT.

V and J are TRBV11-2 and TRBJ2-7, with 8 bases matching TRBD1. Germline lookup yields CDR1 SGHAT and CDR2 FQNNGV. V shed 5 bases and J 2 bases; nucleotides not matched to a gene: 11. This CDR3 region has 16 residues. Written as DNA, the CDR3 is TGTGCCAGCAGCCCCGGGACAGGCCCTTACGCCTACGAGCAGTACTTC. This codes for CASSPGTGPYAYEQYF. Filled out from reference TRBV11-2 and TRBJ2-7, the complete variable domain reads EAGVAQSPRYKIIEKRQSVAFWCNPISGHATLYWYQQILGQGPKLLIQFQNNGVVDDSQLPKDRFSAERLKGVDSTLKIQPAKLEDSAVYLCASSPGTGPYAYEQYFGPGTRLTVT.